This entry features one T cell receptor (beta chain) sequence. Its antigen is still unknown. The second PCR ran roughly 6 to 12 cycles with a sample-barcoded 5' primer and J-beta primers. Each TCR beta cDNA got a 12-nucleotide random molecular identifier. One entry per CDR3 protein, called by TCRdb with MiXCR from the 5' RACE reads. The sample lists about 1,000,000 distinct CDR3 sequences, 40% to 50% occurring once. This specimen comes from a study of blood T cells in healthy people across ages. Findings and caveats of the study: The percentage of naive T cells correlated strongly with TCR beta diversity.

Sequenced: blood. The TCR sequence derives from an older woman in good health.

CDR3: CASSARVSYNEQFF. CDR3 nucleotides: TGTGCCAGCAGCGCCCGGGTCTCATACAATGAGCAGTTCTTC. This chain uses TRBV9 with TRBJ2-1; no firm D call. Germline V lookup: CDR1 SGDLS, CDR2 YYNGEE. The CDR3 sequence is 14 residues long. Trimming stripped 3 bases from V and 4 bases from J, with 11 bases between.